This T cell receptor beta chain was documented in a study of cytomegalovirus exposure and HLA in healthy donors. Study information: Counted in an early data release were about 85 million unique TCRs from HLA-typed donors.

The PCR was carried out with 60 Vbeta primers and 13 Jbeta primers. Data came from immunoSEQ multiplex PCR; TCRdb stores just in-frame clones and leaves some out. Seen here are more than 140,000 clones, over 75% observed once, and the top ten hold about 5.6%. V gave up 6 bases and J gave up 0 bases; unmatched junction bases: 11. Germline CDR1 SNHLY, CDR2 FYNNEI. The CDR3 loop spans 18 amino acids. Whole-study results and caveats: Investigators reported 150 to 200 TCR beta chains as tied to cytomegalovirus. Later work found that TCR association rates differed between HLA loci; DRB1 had the most and HLA-C the fewest. Later analysis associated a missense DCLRE1C variant with TCR beta V- and J-gene trimming.

As concerns this clone: Its antigen is unidentified.

This TCR was sampled from a man younger than 40 in good health and CMV-seropositive. The sequencing input was PBMCs. V and J are TRBV2 and TRBJ2-6; 7 bases are a match to TRBD1. This CDR3 reads CASSKFPGQNSGANVLTF. The CDR3 nucleotides are TGTGCCAGCAGCAAATTCCCGGGACAGAACTCTGGGGCCAACGTCCTGACTTTC. Supplemented by reference TRBV2 and TRBJ2-6, the full variable domain reads EPEVTQTPSHQVTQMGQEVILRCVPISNHLYFYWYRQILGQKVEFLVSFYNNEISEKSEIFDDQFSVERPDGSNFTLKIRSTKLEDSAMYFCASSKFPGQNSGANVLTFGAGSRLTVL.